The next 25 T cell receptor beta chains were all read from a single sample in a study of T cells in Graves' hyperthyroidism and ophthalmopathy. Researchers amplified the TCR beta CDR3 regions from RNA transcripts. First-round RT-PCR with HTBI primers amplified the TCR CDR3 region. A single record per CDR3 protein comes from TCRdb applying MiXCR to the multiplex PCR reads. The table includes roughly 500,000 distinct CDR3 sequences, 22% detected once. The sample consisted of blood. The receptor source for this set is an older woman with Graves' ophthalmopathy.

V usage is TRBV19 and J usage is TRBJ1-2; a weak D match, TRBD1 (6 bases). Trimming took 2 bases from V and 7 from J, leaving 11 bases between them. The germline V gene has CDR1 LNHDA and CDR2 SQIVND (reference sequence). This CDR3 has 13 amino acids. Here the CDR3 reads CASSISGVRGYTF. CDR3 nucleotides: TGTGCCAGTAGTATATCAGGGGTACGTGGCTACACCTTC.

This chain connects TRBV20-1 to TRBJ1-5, with D perhaps TRBD1 (5 bases). Trimming pared 6 bases from V and 5 bases from J, leaving 17 bases between. The CDR3 has 14 amino acids. Per germline, CDR1 DFQATT and CDR2 SNEGSKA (reference sequence). The CDR3 loop is CSAIPGRADQPQHF. DNA for the CDR3: TGCAGTGCCATACCGGGACGAGCAGATCAGCCCCAGCATTTT.

The V call is TRBV4-2, the J call TRBJ1-2, with D uncertain. This CDR3 spans 15 amino acids. CDR1 is LGHNA, CDR2 YNFKEQ, per germline. V gave up 0 bases and J gave up 4 bases, with 12 bases separating them. The CDR3 reads CASSQDWKRAYGYTF. The DNA for the CDR3 is TGTGCCAGCAGCCAAGATTGGAAAAGGGCCTATGGCTACACCTTC.

This clonotype was recorded many times. The chain employs TRBV27 and TRBJ1-1; D unclear. This CDR3 spans 11 amino acids. CDR1 and CDR2 from the germline V gene are MNHEY and SMNVEV (reference sequence). V dropped 6 bases and J dropped 7 bases, with 9 bases sitting between them. The CDR3 DNA reads TGTGCCAGCAGGAGGGAGCATGAAGCTTTCTTT. Translation: CASRREHEAFF.

This clonotype was seen a handful of times. CDR3 amino acids: CASTTGLAGNTIYF. As DNA, the CDR3 is TGTGCCAGCACTACAGGGTTGGCTGGAAACACCATATATTTT. The genes are TRBV2 and TRBJ1-3; a weak D match, TRBD1 (6 bases). V gave up 7 bases and J gave up 2 bases, with 12 bases separating them. The V gene's germline CDR1 is SNHLY and CDR2 FYNNEI. This CDR3 is 14 amino acids long.

Many counts were recorded for this clonotype. The V and J genes are TRBV6-1 and TRBJ1-5; 7 nucleotides agree with TRBD1. This CDR3 contains 17 residues. The ends lost 7 bases at V and 2 bases at J; junction bases unmatched: 14. Per the germline V gene, CDR1 is MNHNS and CDR2 is SASEGT. This chain's CDR3 is CASTNTWDRRRNQPQHF. The CDR3 DNA is TGTGCCAGCACCAATACTTGGGACAGAAGGCGCAATCAGCCCCAGCATTTT.

This clonotype occurred many times. This chain uses TRBV28 with TRBJ2-5, with a possible D match to TRBD2 (5 bases). This CDR3 contains 15 residues. Trimming stripped 4 bases from V and 0 bases from J, with 12 bases between. Germline-derived CDR1 and CDR2 are MDHEN and SYDVKM. The CDR3 region is CASSSISGYQETQYF. The CDR3, as DNA: TGTGCCAGCAGTTCGATCAGCGGATACCAAGAGACCCAGTACTTC.

This clonotype was found a few times. The chain employs TRBV12-3 or TRBV12-4 and TRBJ2-2, with D tentatively TRBD2 (6 bases). Trimming took off 6 bases at V and 7 bases at J, with 15 bases between the two ends. The CDR3 is 14 residues long. The CDR3 is CASSGHGGYGELFF. The CDR3 DNA reads TGTGCCAGCAGCGGACATGGGGGGTACGGGGAGCTGTTTTTT.

Regarding this clonotype: One end of the junction varies from germline; a read error may be responsible. The rearrangement links TRBV24-1 to TRBJ2-5; 7 bases line up with TRBD1. The CDR3 totals 14 residues. Germline CDR1 and CDR2: KGHDR and SFDVKD. DNA for the CDR3: TGTGCGACCAGTTCTACAGGGGCACGAGAGACCCAGTACTTC. Amino acid sequence: CATSSTGARETQYF.

J is TRBJ1-2 and V is TRBV29-1, with D uncertain. In germline, CDR1 is SQVTM, CDR2 ANQGSEA. The CDR3 sequence is 14 residues long. The germline V and J ends were trimmed by 3 bases and 4 bases, with 15 bases remaining between them. In DNA, the CDR3 is TGCAGCGTTGAGTTCGAGACGAACTTCTATGGCTACACCTTC. Protein sequence: CSVEFETNFYGYTF.

The V gene is TRBV2, the J gene TRBJ1-2; D gene ambiguous. The CDR3 length is 14 residues. CDR1 and CDR2 (germline): SNHLY, FYNNEI. Deletions cut 4 bases from V and 4 bases from J, with 13 bases between. The CDR3 spells CASSGHRALYGYTF. The CDR3 DNA follows: TGTGCCAGCAGTGGACACCGGGCCCTCTATGGCTACACCTTC.

This clonotype was observed a few times. The chain has TRBV5-1 and TRBJ2-7, with D perhaps matching TRBD1 (5 bases). With 4 bases removed from V and 3 bases from J, the gap between germline ends came to 14 bases. The CDR3 is 14 residues long. Germline loops: CDR1 SGHRS, CDR2 YFSETQ. In nucleotides, the CDR3 is TGCGCCAGCAGCCCCTCGACAGCCTACTACGAGCAGTACTTC. It codes for CASSPSTAYYEQYF.

The chain is built from TRBV5-1 and TRBJ1-1; D is ambiguous. The CDR3 is 16 amino acids. CDR1 SGHRS and CDR2 YFSETQ come from the germline V gene. Deletions cut 0 bases from V and 4 bases from J, with 16 bases between. CDR3 amino acids: CASSLEGFGRGTEAFF. DNA of the CDR3: TGCGCCAGCAGCTTGGAAGGCTTCGGGAGAGGCACTGAAGCTTTCTTT.

This clonotype was seen a handful of times. This chain links TRBV5-4 with TRBJ1-2; the D is unclear. Germline loops: CDR1 SGHNT, CDR2 YYREEE (reference sequence). V was cut by 6 bases and J by 2 bases, with 11 bases left in between. This CDR3 is 13 amino acids long. CDR3 DNA: TGTGCCAGCATGCAGGATTCAAACTATGGCTACACCTTC. It specifies CASMQDSNYGYTF.

Comments on this clonotype: It may be a read error: a sequence one base away is much more abundant. Written as DNA, the CDR3 is TGTGCCAGCAGCCCGACAGGGGGCGAGCACAATGGGCAGTTCTTC. This codes for CASSPTGGEHNGQFF. The chain links TRBV11-2 to TRBJ2-1; 10 nucleotides match TRBD1. The CDR3 runs to 15 residues. Germline-derived CDR1 and CDR2 are SGHAT and FQNNGV.

The sample holds a few counts of this clonotype. The V call is TRBV18, the J call TRBJ1-4, with D unclear. This CDR3 is built from 13 residues. With 3 bases removed from V and 7 bases from J, the gap between germline ends came to 9 bases. CDR1 is KGHSH and CDR2 is LQKENI in the germline V gene. The DNA of the CDR3 is TGTGCCAGCTCACCCAGTCAGAGTGAAAAACTGTTTTTT. Amino acids: CASSPSQSEKLFF.

This clonotype came up a few times. This chain joins TRBV7-2 and TRBJ1-2, with D possibly matching TRBD1 (6 bases). Trimming shortened V by 5 bases and J by 4 bases, and 17 bases separated the two germline ends. Germline V CDR1 and CDR2: SGHTA, FQGNSA. CDR3 length: 15 residues. CDR3 DNA: TGTGCCAGCAGCCCCAGGCTGGGGGGCGTCTATGGCTACACCTTC. As protein: CASSPRLGGVYGYTF.

This clonotype appeared many times. The chain joins TRBV7-8 to TRBJ2-1, with D tentatively TRBD1 (5 bases). This CDR3 comprises 13 residues. Trimming took off 1 base at V and 9 bases at J, with 10 bases between the two ends. Germline lookup yields CDR1 SGHVS and CDR2 FQNEAQ. The CDR3 coding sequence is TGTGCCAGCAGCTTAGGGGGCGAGCTTGAGCAGTTCTTC. It specifies CASSLGGELEQFF. The whole variable domain, filled in from reference TRBV7-8 and TRBJ2-1, reads GAGVSQSPRYKVAKRGQDVALRCDPISGHVSLFWYQQALGQGPEFLTYFQNEAQLDKSGLPSDRFFAERPEGSVSTLKIQRTQQEDSAVYLCASSLGGELEQFFGPGTRLTVL.

This CDR3 reads CASSEDYSGSNEKLFF. In DNA form, the CDR3 reads TGTGCCAGCAGTGAAGATTACTCAGGTAGTAATGAAAAACTGTTTTTT. The chain combines TRBV6-1 with TRBJ1-4; D not certain. Trimming took 1 base from V and 4 from J, leaving 13 bases between them. Per the germline V gene, CDR1 is MNHNS and CDR2 is SASEGT. The CDR3 totals 16 residues.

Concerning this clonotype: Relative to the germline gene, one junction end is altered; a read error may explain this. This sequence joins TRBV7-6 and TRBJ2-1; D might be TRBD2 (5 bases). The CDR3 is 16 residues long. CDR1 and CDR2 (germline): SGHVS, FNYEAQ. The CDR3 protein is CASSPAGSVSHNEQFF. DNA for the CDR3: TGTGCCAGCAGCCCTGCGGGTAGCGTCTCCCACAATGAGCAGTTCTTC.

This clonotype has only a few counts. The V gene is TRBV20-1, the J gene TRBJ2-4; D unclear. This CDR3 is 14 amino acids long. The germline V and J ends were trimmed by 0 bases and 8 bases, with 14 bases remaining between them. CDR1 DFQATT and CDR2 SNEGSKA come from the germline V gene (reference sequence). The CDR3 loop reads CSARDGSIGYIQYF. The CDR3 nucleotides are TGCAGTGCTAGAGATGGCAGTATAGGGTACATTCAGTACTTC.

This clonotype came up a few times. This chain joins TRBV4-3 and TRBJ1-5; 9 bases map to TRBD1. The J segment lost 8 bases and the V segment lost 3 bases, leaving 5 bases of the junction unmatched. The CDR3 covers 14 residues. Germline CDR1 LGHNA, CDR2 YSLEER. CDR3 residues: CASSQGQGEEPQHF. The DNA for the CDR3 is TGCGCCAGCAGCCAGGGACAGGGTGAGGAGCCCCAGCATTTT.

This clonotype showed up just a few times. The chain couples TRBV7-9 to TRBJ1-2; D unresolved. CDR1 is SEHNR and CDR2 is FQNEAQ in the germline V gene (reference sequence). V lost 2 bases, J lost 2 bases, and 6 bases lay in between. The CDR3 extends over 13 amino acids. In DNA form, the CDR3 reads TGTGCCAGCAGCTTAATAGAAAACTATGGCTACACCTTC. Its protein is CASSLIENYGYTF.

Regarding this clonotype: This clone may be a read error of a much larger clone one base away. V is TRBV28 and J is TRBJ2-3; no clear D. CDR3 length: 13 amino acids. CDR1 MDHEN and CDR2 SYDVKM come from the germline V gene. The CDR3 here is CACSYGLTDTQYF. CDR3 nucleotide sequence: TGTGCCTGCAGTTATGGGCTCACAGATACGCAGTATTTT.

This clonotype has only a few counts. The chain has TRBV5-5 and TRBJ2-5; maybe TRBD1 (5 bases). The CDR3 sequence is 13 residues long. The V and J ends lost 3 bases and 5 bases respectively, with 11 bases between them. Germline V gives CDR1 SGHKS, CDR2 YYEKEE (reference sequence). CDR3 coding DNA: TGTGCCAGCAGCTCCAGACAGTTGGAGACCCAGTACTTC. This translates into CASSSRQLETQYF.